What follows are 2 T cell receptor beta chains derived from one specimen sequenced in a study of human T cells and chemical hapten exposure. Described time point: pre-sensitization, week 0. The treatment was: therapeutic diphenylcyclopropenone sensitization with weekly scalp DPC. TCRdb redid the calling of the RACE reads with MiXCR, one entry per CDR3 protein. The sample lists more than 50,000 distinct CDR3 sequences, approximately 6.7% occurring once. Sequenced material: whole blood, taken in connection with sensitization to the hapten diphenylcyclopropenone (DPC). All receptors come from a woman in her twenties or thirties with alopecia areata. Some clones in this sample may be carry-over from other donors' samples.

This clonotype was recorded many times. The chain carries TRBV7-9 and TRBJ2-5, with D uncertain. CDR1 is SEHNR and CDR2 is FQNEAQ in the germline V gene (reference sequence). This CDR3 spans 13 amino acids. The ends were cut back, 0 bases at V and 1 base at J, with 3 bases in the middle. CDR3 protein: CASSLAIQETQYF. In DNA form, the CDR3 reads TGTGCCAGCAGCTTAGCCATCCAAGAGACCCAGTACTTC. The full variable domain, rest sourced from reference TRBV7-9 and TRBJ2-5, is DTGVSQNPRHKITKRGQNVTFRCDPISEHNRLYWYRQTLGQGPEFLTYFQNEAQLEKSRLLSDRFSAERPKGSFSTLEIQRTEQGDSAMYLCASSLAIQETQYFGPGTRLLVL.

This chain connects TRBV6-5 to TRBJ2-1; D gene ambiguous. Per the germline V gene, CDR1 is MNHEY and CDR2 is SVGAGI. With 4 bases removed from V and 8 bases from J, the gap between germline ends came to 15 bases. This CDR3 is built from 14 residues. This CDR3 reads CASSSPTREDEQFF. CDR3 in DNA: TGTGCCAGCAGTTCGCCGACCCGAGAGGATGAGCAGTTCTTC.